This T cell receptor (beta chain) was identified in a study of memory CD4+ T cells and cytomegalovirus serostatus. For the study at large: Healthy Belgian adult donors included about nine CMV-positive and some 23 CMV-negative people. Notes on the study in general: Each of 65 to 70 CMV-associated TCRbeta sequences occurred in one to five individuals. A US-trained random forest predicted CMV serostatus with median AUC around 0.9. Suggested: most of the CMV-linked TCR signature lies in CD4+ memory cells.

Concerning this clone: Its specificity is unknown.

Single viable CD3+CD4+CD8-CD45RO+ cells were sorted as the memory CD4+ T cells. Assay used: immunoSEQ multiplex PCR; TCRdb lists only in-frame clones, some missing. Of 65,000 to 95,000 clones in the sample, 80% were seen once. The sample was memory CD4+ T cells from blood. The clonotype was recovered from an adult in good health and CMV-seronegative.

This CDR3 reads CAWSRQGARGPYGYTF. Written as DNA, the CDR3 is TGTGCCTGGAGCCGTCAGGGGGCGCGGGGTCCCTATGGCTACACCTTC. The rearrangement links TRBV30 to TRBJ1-2; 8 bases are a match to TRBD1. The V segment lost 3 bases and the J segment 4 bases; nucleotides outside the gene matches: 13. Looked up from germline, CDR1 is GTSNPN and CDR2 is SVGIG (reference sequence). This CDR3 region has 16 residues.